Below are 20 T cell receptor beta chains sequenced from a single sample in a study of OX40 agonist ivuxolimab in advanced cancers. The protocol was immunoSEQ multiplex PCR, while the TCRdb copy is restricted to in-frame clones and leaves out a portion. The sample consists of approximately 52,000 clones, approximately 84% of them appearing once. The sample was CD4+ or CD8+ T cells sorted from blood, taken in a trial of the OX40 agonist ivuxolimab. The receptors here all came from an adult with an advanced solid tumor such as melanoma, head and neck, liver or kidney cancer.

This sequence joins TRBV27 and TRBJ2-5; 7 positions agree with TRBD1. This CDR3 is 13 amino acids long. Looked up from germline, CDR1 is MNHEY and CDR2 is SMNVEV (reference sequence). After removal of 10 bases from V and 2 bases from J, the junction contained 7 bases not matched to a gene. CDR3 residues: CATRGSGQETQYF. The CDR3 nucleotides read TGTGCCACCAGGGGGTCAGGACAAGAGACCCAGTACTTC.

The rearrangement links TRBV5-1 to TRBJ2-3; D is perhaps TRBD2 (6 bases). The CDR3 extends over 17 amino acids. The V and J ends lost 6 bases and 0 bases respectively, with 20 bases between them. Germline V lookup: CDR1 SGHRS, CDR2 YFSETQ. CDR3 amino acids: CASTKGGVSGSTDTQYF. CDR3 coding DNA: TGCGCCAGCACCAAAGGCGGGGTTAGCGGTAGCACAGATACGCAGTATTTT.

The rearrangement links TRBV13 to TRBJ1-2; a weak D match, TRBD1 (5 bases). The CDR3 runs to 18 residues. Germline V gives CDR1 PRHDT, CDR2 FYEKMQ (reference sequence). Trimming removed 2 bases at V and 2 bases at J, with 21 bases between. CDR3 coding DNA: TGTGCCAGCAGCTTAAGTTTTCCCGGGACGGACCTCAACTATGGCTACACCTTC. The encoded protein is CASSLSFPGTDLNYGYTF.

CDR3 sequence: CASSLGPNQPQHF. The CDR3 DNA reads TGTGCCAGCAGCTTGGGACCGAATCAGCCCCAGCATTTT. This chain connects TRBV5-6 to TRBJ1-5; D not resolved. Looked up from germline, CDR1 is SGHDT and CDR2 is YYEEEE. There are 13 residues in the CDR3. V lost 0 bases and J 4 bases, leaving 5 bases between the germline ends.

The genes are TRBV6-5 and TRBJ1-5; D not resolved. The CDR3 totals 14 residues. In germline, CDR1 is MNHEY, CDR2 SVGAGI. Trimming removed 4 bases at V and 3 bases at J, with 10 bases between. The CDR3 sequence: CASSSDGYNQPQHF. CDR3 DNA sequence: TGTGCCAGCAGTTCCGACGGATACAATCAGCCCCAGCATTTT.

The chain joins TRBV5-5 to TRBJ2-1, with a possible D match to TRBD2 (7 bases). Trimming pared 1 base from V and 9 bases from J, leaving 14 bases between. Germline values: CDR1 SGHKS, CDR2 YYEKEE (reference sequence). The CDR3 has 14 residues. The CDR3 region is CASSLIGGASEQFF. As DNA, the CDR3 is TGTGCCAGCAGCTTGATTGGGGGGGCAAGTGAGCAGTTCTTC.

The chain uses TRBV11-2 and TRBJ2-7, with TRBD1 as a possible D gene (6 bases). With 5 bases removed from V and 0 bases from J, the gap between germline ends came to 14 bases. The V gene's germline CDR1 is SGHAT and CDR2 FQNNGV. The CDR3 length is 15 residues. Here the CDR3 DNA reads TGTGCCAGCAGCAATGGACAGCTGAGCTCCTACGAGCAGTACTTC. Protein: CASSNGQLSSYEQYF.

The chain uses TRBV6-1 and TRBJ1-1, with 7 bases that match TRBD1. Germline CDR1 MNHNS, CDR2 SASEGT. This CDR3 contains 15 residues. V trimming: 10 bases; J trimming: 3 bases; junction bases outside the gene matches: 14. Here the CDR3 DNA reads TGTGCCACCAGGAGGGAGGGGGCGAGGGACACTGAAGCTTTCTTT. It is translated as CATRREGARDTEAFF.

This rearrangement joins TRBV5-1 to TRBJ2-1, with 13 bases identical to TRBD2. CDR3 length equals 18 residues. J lost 1 base, V lost 0 bases, and 4 bases had no gene match. CDR1 and CDR2 (germline): SGHRS, YFSETQ. CDR3 DNA: TGCGCCAGCAGCTTGGGACTAGCGGGGGGACGTTCCTACAATGAGCAGTTCTTC. Translating it yields CASSLGLAGGRSYNEQFF.

The chain employs TRBV10-3 and TRBJ1-2, with D possibly TRBD1 on 6 matching bases. Germline assignment: CDR1 ENHRY and CDR2 SYGVKD. Deletions cut 4 bases from V and 11 bases from J, with 11 bases between. CDR3 length: 11 amino acids. CDR3 DNA sequence: TGTGCCATCAGTGTTAGGGGGAGGTACACCTTC. Translation: CAISVRGRYTF.

The chain couples TRBV4-3 to TRBJ2-3; 12 positions match TRBD2. V was pared by 4 bases and J by 0 bases, with 5 bases of the junction left unmatched. Germline values: CDR1 LGHNA, CDR2 YSLEER. CDR3 length: 17 residues. CDR3 DNA sequence: TGCGCCAGCAGCCCCCGGACTAGCGGGATTAGCACAGATACGCAGTATTTT. Protein sequence: CASSPRTSGISTDTQYF.

This clone was observed a single time. The chain is built from TRBV6-6 and TRBJ2-3, with D possibly matching TRBD2 (6 bases). The CDR3 has 15 residues. V dropped 2 bases and J dropped 5 bases, with 14 bases sitting between them. Germline values: CDR1 MNHNY, CDR2 SVGAGI (reference sequence). CDR3 amino acids: CASSYPGVYGDTQYF. The CDR3 DNA follows: TGTGCCAGCAGTTACCCGGGAGTTTACGGAGATACGCAGTATTTT.

The chain links TRBV15 to TRBJ2-1; possible D gene TRBD2, 5 bases. Germline values: CDR1 LNHNV, CDR2 YYDKDF (reference sequence). CDR3 length: 18 residues. The V end lost 1 base, the J end lost 0 bases, and 16 bases lay between the germline ends. CDR3 nucleotide sequence: TGTGCCACCAGCAGAGTCCTCCGCACTAGGAACTCCTACAATGAGCAGTTCTTC. Its translation: CATSRVLRTRNSYNEQFF.

This chain uses TRBV7-2 with TRBJ1-1, with TRBD1 as a possible D gene (5 bases). The V end lost 1 base, the J end lost 3 bases, and 9 bases lay between the germline ends. CDR1 is SGHTA, CDR2 FQGNSA, per germline. This CDR3 contains 14 residues. In nucleotides, the CDR3 is TGTGCCAGCAGCTTAGGTGGGACGGACACTGAAGCTTTCTTT. Protein product: CASSLGGTDTEAFF.

The rearrangement uses TRBV6-6 and TRBJ2-3; D is unresolved. This CDR3 has 12 amino acids. V was trimmed by 8 bases and J by 5 bases, leaving 11 bases between them. Germline lookup yields CDR1 MNHNY and CDR2 SVGAGI (reference sequence). The CDR3 region is CASLTVGDTQYF. The CDR3 nucleotides are TGTGCCAGCCTAACGGTTGGAGATACGCAGTATTTT.

The J gene is TRBJ2-2, the V gene TRBV21-1; the listed D gene, TRBD1, was not tested against the DNA. TRBV21-1 is a pseudogene segment. This CDR3 is 16 amino acids long. CDR3 sequence (DNA): TGTGCCAGCAGCAAATGGGGCAGCGCGAACACCGGGGAGCTGTTTTTT. Its translation: CASSKWGSANTGELFF.

This clone has only a few counts. The V and J genes are TRBV30 and TRBJ1-1, with D tentatively TRBD1 (6 bases). The germline V and J ends were trimmed by 3 bases and 3 bases, with 11 bases remaining between them. This CDR3 contains 13 residues. The V gene's germline CDR1 is GTSNPN and CDR2 SVGIG (reference sequence). CDR3 residues: CAWRTGRDTEAFF. As DNA, the CDR3 is TGTGCCTGGAGAACAGGGAGGGACACTGAAGCTTTCTTT.

This chain uses TRBV9 with TRBJ2-1; no firm D call. The CDR3 totals 13 residues. From germline, CDR1 is SGDLS and CDR2 YYNGEE. V was trimmed by 1 base and J by 6 bases, leaving 8 bases between them. CDR3 amino acids: CASSVTLVNEQFF. The CDR3 nucleotides read TGTGCCAGCAGCGTAACGCTAGTCAATGAGCAGTTCTTC.

The chain combines TRBV19 with TRBJ1-1; TRBD1 is a possible D gene (5 bases). V was pared by 1 base and J by 4 bases, with 16 bases between. Germline CDR1 and CDR2: LNHDA and SQIVND (reference sequence). CDR3 size: 16 residues. CDR3 loop: CASSIVGRGTGTEAFF. CDR3 bases: TGTGCCAGTAGTATAGTTGGGAGAGGGACTGGCACTGAAGCTTTCTTT.

This chain uses TRBV14 with TRBJ2-2; D unresolved. V was shortened by 0 bases and J by 1 base, with 6 bases between the two germline ends. This CDR3 spans 15 amino acids. Germline-derived CDR1 and CDR2 are SGHDN and FVKESK. CDR3 nucleotides: TGTGCCAGCAGCCAAGATCTCCAGAACACCGGGGAGCTGTTTTTT. It translates to CASSQDLQNTGELFF.